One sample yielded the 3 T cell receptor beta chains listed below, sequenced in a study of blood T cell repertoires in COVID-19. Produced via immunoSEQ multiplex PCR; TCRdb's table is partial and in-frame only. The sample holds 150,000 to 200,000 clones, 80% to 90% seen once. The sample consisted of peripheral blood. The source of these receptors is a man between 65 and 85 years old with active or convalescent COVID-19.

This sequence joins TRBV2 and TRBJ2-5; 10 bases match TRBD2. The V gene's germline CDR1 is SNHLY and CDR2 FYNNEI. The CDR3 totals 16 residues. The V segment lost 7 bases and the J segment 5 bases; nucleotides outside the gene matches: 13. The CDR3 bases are TGTGCCAGCACTACCAAAAGCGGGGGGGCCTCCGAGACCCAGTACTTC. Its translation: CASTTKSGGASETQYF.

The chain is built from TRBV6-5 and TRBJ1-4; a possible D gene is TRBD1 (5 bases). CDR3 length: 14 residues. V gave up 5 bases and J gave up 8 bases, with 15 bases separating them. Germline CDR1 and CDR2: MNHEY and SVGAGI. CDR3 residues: CASSRDFGGEKLFF. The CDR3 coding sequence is TGTGCCAGCAGTCGGGACTTCGGAGGGGAAAAACTGTTTTTT.

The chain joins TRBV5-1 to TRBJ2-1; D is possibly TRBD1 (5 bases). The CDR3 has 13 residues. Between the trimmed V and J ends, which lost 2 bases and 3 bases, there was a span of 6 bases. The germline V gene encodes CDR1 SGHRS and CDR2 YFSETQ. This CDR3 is CASSLDSYNEQFF. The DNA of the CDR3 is TGCGCCAGCAGCTTAGACAGCTACAATGAGCAGTTCTTC.